This passage covers 13 T cell receptor beta chains from one sample sequenced in a study of cytotoxic CD8 clonotypes in ibrutinib-treated CLL. Sequenced by immunoSEQ multiplex PCR; TCRdb stores in-frame clones only, minus some. The sample contains 100,000 to 150,000 clones, 70% to 90% of which appear only once. Sequencing was performed on PBMCs, taken after 24 months of ibrutinib treatment. The receptors stem from a human donor with chronic lymphocytic leukemia.

The chain combines TRBV6-6 with TRBJ1-1, with TRBD1 as a possible D gene (5 bases). V was shortened by 6 bases and J by 3 bases, with 14 bases between the two germline ends. Germline V gene data show CDR1 as MNHNY and CDR2 as SVGAGI (reference sequence). This CDR3 has 14 residues. CDR3 protein: CASSPHEGYTEAFF. The CDR3 nucleotides read TGTGCCAGCAGCCCTCACGAGGGGTACACTGAAGCTTTCTTT.

This sequence joins TRBV18 and TRBJ1-1, with D perhaps matching TRBD1 (6 bases). The V and J ends lost 3 bases and 0 bases respectively, with 14 bases between them. CDR1 and CDR2 from the germline V gene are KGHSH and LQKENI. The CDR3 extends over 16 amino acids. This CDR3 reads CASSPQEGGLNTEAFF. The DNA of the CDR3 is TGTGCCAGCTCACCCCAAGAGGGGGGCCTGAACACTGAAGCTTTCTTT.

The J gene is TRBJ1-2, the V gene TRBV7-2; D may be TRBD1 (6 bases). The CDR3 runs 14 residues. The V and J ends lost 1 base and 4 bases respectively, with 10 bases between them. The germline V gene encodes CDR1 SGHTA and CDR2 FQGNSA. The CDR3 DNA reads TGTGCCAGCAGCTTAGTACCGGACAGCTATGGCTACACCTTC. Translation gives CASSLVPDSYGYTF.

The gene calls are TRBV10-3 and TRBJ2-1; 10 positions agree with TRBD2. Germline V gives CDR1 ENHRY, CDR2 SYGVKD. This CDR3 has 16 amino acids. V was clipped by 0 bases and J by 5 bases; unmatched bases: 4. This CDR3 is CAISESRAGGDNEQFF. CDR3 in DNA: TGTGCCATCAGTGAGTCGAGAGCGGGAGGGGACAATGAGCAGTTCTTC.

On this clone: In the same sample, other DNA sequences code for this CDR3. The rearrangement uses TRBV4-3 and TRBJ1-2, with D possibly TRBD1 on 6 matching bases. The germline V and J ends were trimmed by 0 bases and 4 bases, with 12 bases remaining between them. The CDR3 covers 15 residues. Germline V gene lookup returns CDR1 LGHNA and CDR2 YSLEER. The CDR3 region has the DNA TGCGCCAGCAGCCAAGATGGACAGACGGTCTATGGCTACACCTTC. Encoded protein: CASSQDGQTVYGYTF.

The chain combines TRBV29-1 with TRBJ2-7; D is unclear. Looked up from germline, CDR1 is SQVTM and CDR2 is ANQGSEA. CDR3 size: 12 residues. V dropped 4 bases and J dropped 2 bases, with 9 bases sitting between them. The CDR3 protein is CSVVLTTYEQYF. The CDR3 DNA sequence: TGCAGCGTTGTCTTGACAACCTACGAGCAGTACTTC.

In the case of this clone: Possible read error: a much larger clone is one base away. The same CDR3 arises from other DNA sequences in this sample as well. The rearrangement uses TRBV30 and TRBJ2-5, with 8 bases matching TRBD2. This CDR3 contains 16 residues. The germline gives CDR1 GTSNPN, CDR2 SVGIG (reference sequence). The CDR3 DNA is TGTGCCTGGAGTGTCGGAGCGGGGGATTTCCAAGAAACCCAGTACTTC. Translated: CAWSVGAGDFQETQYF.

This chain connects TRBV18 to TRBJ2-3; tentatively, D is TRBD1 (5 bases). The CDR3 has 18 amino acids. V shed 6 bases and J shed 0 bases, with 22 bases lying between them. Germline V CDR1 and CDR2: KGHSH, LQKENI. The CDR3 sequence: CASSAKPAGRGSTDTQYF. The DNA of the CDR3 is TGTGCCAGCTCCGCAAAGCCGGCAGGTAGGGGCAGCACAGATACGCAGTATTTT.

This clone was seen a single time. The rearrangement links TRBV7-3 to TRBJ2-7; D gene ambiguous. Deletions cut 3 bases from V and 7 bases from J, with 13 bases between. Germline CDR1 SGHTA, CDR2 FQGTGA. The CDR3 has 13 amino acids. CDR3 amino acids: CASSFSGSEEQYF. CDR3 DNA: TGTGCCAGCAGCTTTTCCGGGTCGGAAGAGCAGTACTTC. The variable domain in full, with the rest retrieved from reference TRBV7-3 and TRBJ2-7, is GAGVSQTPSNKVTEKGKYVELRCDPISGHTALYWYRQSLGQGPEFLIYFQGTGAADDSGLPNDRFFAVRPEGSVSTLKIQRTERGDSAVYLCASSFSGSEEQYFGPGTRLTVT.

This sequence joins TRBV7-9 and TRBJ2-2; 7 nucleotides match TRBD2. V was pared by 4 bases and J by 7 bases, with 6 bases of the junction left unmatched. The CDR3 consists of 14 residues. Per germline, CDR1 SEHNR and CDR2 FQNEAQ (reference sequence). CDR3 in DNA: TGTGCCAGCAGCTCGGCTAGCGGCTACGGGGAGCTGTTTTTT. Protein product: CASSSASGYGELFF.

This clone showed up just once. V is TRBV4-2 and J is TRBJ1-2, with D hard to call. V lost 1 base and J 1 base, leaving 19 bases between the germline ends. The CDR3 totals 18 residues. Germline values: CDR1 LGHNA, CDR2 YNFKEQ. The CDR3 protein is CASSQGGGVTLINYGYTF. For the CDR3, the DNA is TGTGCCAGCAGCCAAGGGGGTGGGGTGACGCTAATTAACTATGGCTACACCTTC.

This chain uses TRBV30 with TRBJ2-7; perhaps D is TRBD1 or TRBD2 (5 bases each). CDR3 length: 13 residues. The germline gives CDR1 GTSNPN, CDR2 SVGIG (reference sequence). V lost 2 bases to trimming and J lost 3 bases, with 11 bases between them. DNA for the CDR3: TGTGCCTGGAGTTTGGGGGTTCGCTACGAGCAGTACTTC. As protein: CAWSLGVRYEQYF.

This clone was picked up one time. The J gene is TRBJ2-1, the V gene TRBV7-2; 12 bases line up with TRBD2. Trimming removed 4 bases from V and 7 bases from J; junction bases left unmatched: 11. Germline values: CDR1 SGHTA, CDR2 FQGNSA. The CDR3 is 17 amino acids. The CDR3 is CASSSQGLAGILNEQFF. The CDR3 region has the DNA TGTGCCAGCAGCTCCCAAGGACTAGCGGGGATTTTAAATGAGCAGTTCTTC. The variable domain in full, completed from reference TRBV7-2 and TRBJ2-1, reads GAGVSQSPSNKVTEKGKDVELRCDPISGHTALYWYRQSLGQGLEFLIYFQGNSAPDKSGLPSDRFSAERTGGSVSTLTIQRTQQEDSAVYLCASSSQGLAGILNEQFFGPGTRLTVL.